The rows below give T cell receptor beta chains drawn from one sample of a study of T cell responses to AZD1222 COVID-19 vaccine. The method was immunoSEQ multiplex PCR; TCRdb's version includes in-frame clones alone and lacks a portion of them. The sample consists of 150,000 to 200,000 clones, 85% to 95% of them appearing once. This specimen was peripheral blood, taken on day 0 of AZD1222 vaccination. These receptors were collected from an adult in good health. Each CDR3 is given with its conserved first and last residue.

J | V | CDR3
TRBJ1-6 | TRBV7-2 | CASSLAGNSPLHF
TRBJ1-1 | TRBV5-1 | CASSLDDRNTEAFF
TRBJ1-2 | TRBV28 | CASSLGTGGNGYTF
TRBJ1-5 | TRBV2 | CASNGGTGNQPQHF
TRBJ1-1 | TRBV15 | CATSRGVAGEAFF
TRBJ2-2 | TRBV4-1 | CASGSFTGELFF
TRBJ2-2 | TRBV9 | CASTGRANTGELFF
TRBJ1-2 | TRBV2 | CASRMRAQTPSNYGYTF
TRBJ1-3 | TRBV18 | CASSPFRGAEGNTIYF
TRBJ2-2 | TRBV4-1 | CASSPHRAYTGELFF